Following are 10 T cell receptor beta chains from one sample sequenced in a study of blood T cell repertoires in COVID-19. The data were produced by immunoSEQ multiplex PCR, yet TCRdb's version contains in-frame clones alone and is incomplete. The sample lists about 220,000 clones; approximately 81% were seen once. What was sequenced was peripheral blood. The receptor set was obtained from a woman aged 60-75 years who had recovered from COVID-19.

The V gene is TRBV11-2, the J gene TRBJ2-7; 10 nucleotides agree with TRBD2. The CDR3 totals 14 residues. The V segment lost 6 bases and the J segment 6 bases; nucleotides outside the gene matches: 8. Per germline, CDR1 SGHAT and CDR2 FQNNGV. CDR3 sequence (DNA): TGTGCCAGCAGTCCGGGACTAGCGTCGTCCGAGCAGTACTTC. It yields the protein CASSPGLASSEQYF.

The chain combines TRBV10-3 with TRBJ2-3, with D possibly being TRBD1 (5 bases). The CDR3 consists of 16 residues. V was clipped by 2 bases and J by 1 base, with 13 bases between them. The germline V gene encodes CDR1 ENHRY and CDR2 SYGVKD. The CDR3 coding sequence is TGTGCCATCAGTGAGGGGCAGGGATTAGGCACAGATACGCAGTATTTT. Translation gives CAISEGQGLGTDTQYF.

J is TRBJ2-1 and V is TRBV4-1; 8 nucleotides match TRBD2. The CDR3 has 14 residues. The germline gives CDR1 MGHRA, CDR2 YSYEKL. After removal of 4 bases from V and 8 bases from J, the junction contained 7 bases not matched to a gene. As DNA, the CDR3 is TGCGCCAGCAGCCCCGGGGGGGGGCCCTATGAGCAGTTCTTC. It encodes CASSPGGGPYEQFF.

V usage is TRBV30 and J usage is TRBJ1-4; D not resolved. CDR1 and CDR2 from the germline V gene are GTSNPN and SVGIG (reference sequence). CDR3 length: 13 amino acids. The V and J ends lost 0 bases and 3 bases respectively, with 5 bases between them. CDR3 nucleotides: TGTGCCTGGAGTGTACCGGCTAATGAAAAACTGTTTTTT. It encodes CAWSVPANEKLFF. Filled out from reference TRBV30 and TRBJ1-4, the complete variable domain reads SQTIHQWPATLVQPVGSPLSLECTVEGTSNPNLYWYRQAAGRGLQLLFYSVGIGQISSEVPQNLSASRPQDRQFILSSKKLLLSDSGFYLCAWSVPANEKLFFGSGTQLSVL.

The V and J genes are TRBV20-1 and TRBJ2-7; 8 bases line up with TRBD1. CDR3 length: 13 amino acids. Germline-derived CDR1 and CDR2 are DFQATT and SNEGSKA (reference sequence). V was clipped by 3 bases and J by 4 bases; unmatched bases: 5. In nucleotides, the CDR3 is TGCAGTGCTAGTGGGACAGGCTTGTACGAGCAGTACTTC. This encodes CSASGTGLYEQYF.

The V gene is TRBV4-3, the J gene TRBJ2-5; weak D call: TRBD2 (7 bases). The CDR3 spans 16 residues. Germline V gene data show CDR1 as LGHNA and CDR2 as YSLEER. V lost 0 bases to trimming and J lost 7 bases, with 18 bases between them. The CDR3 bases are TGCGCCAGCAGCCAAGATCGAGGGGGGGACCCTGGGACCCAGTACTTC. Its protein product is CASSQDRGGDPGTQYF.

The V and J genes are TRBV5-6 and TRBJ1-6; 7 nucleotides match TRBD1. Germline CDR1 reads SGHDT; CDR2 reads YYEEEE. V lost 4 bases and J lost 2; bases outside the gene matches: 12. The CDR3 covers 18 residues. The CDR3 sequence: CASSHRGTVIPYNSPLHF. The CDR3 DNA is TGTGCCAGCAGCCACCGTGGGACAGTAATCCCCTATAATTCACCCCTCCACTTT.

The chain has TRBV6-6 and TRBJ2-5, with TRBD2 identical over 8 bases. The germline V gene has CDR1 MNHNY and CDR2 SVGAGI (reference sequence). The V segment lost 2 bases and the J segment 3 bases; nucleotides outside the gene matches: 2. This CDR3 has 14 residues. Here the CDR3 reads CASSYQRGKETQYF. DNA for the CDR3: TGTGCCAGCAGTTACCAGCGGGGGAAAGAGACCCAGTACTTC.

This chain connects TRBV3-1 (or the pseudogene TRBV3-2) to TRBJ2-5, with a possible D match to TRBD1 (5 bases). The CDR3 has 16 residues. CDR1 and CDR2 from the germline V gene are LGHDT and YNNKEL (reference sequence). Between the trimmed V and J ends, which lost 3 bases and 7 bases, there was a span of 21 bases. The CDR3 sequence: CASSHPSGVARGTQYF. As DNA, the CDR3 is TGTGCCAGCAGCCACCCCTCGGGCGTAGCTAGGGGGACCCAGTACTTC.

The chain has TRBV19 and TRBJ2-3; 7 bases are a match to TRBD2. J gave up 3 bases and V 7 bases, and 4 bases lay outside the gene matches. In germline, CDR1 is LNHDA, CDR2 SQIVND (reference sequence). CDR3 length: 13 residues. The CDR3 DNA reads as TGTGCCAGTAAAGGGACTACAACAGATACGCAGTATTTT. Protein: CASKGTTTDTQYF. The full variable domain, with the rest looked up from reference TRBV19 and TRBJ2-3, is DGGITQSPKYLFRKEGQNVTLSCEQNLNHDAMYWYRQDPGQGLRLIYYSQIVNDFQKGDIAEGYSVSREKKESFPLTVTSAQKNPTAFYLCASKGTTTDTQYFGPGTRLTVL.